This T cell receptor beta chain stems from a study of blood T cell repertoires in COVID-19. In the study overall: COVID-19 samples collected from the United States, Italy and Spain covered acute and convalescent phases. PBMCs, B-cell-depleted T cells, or T cells were the source of the cDNA or gDNA that made up the material.

In the source study's methods: Reference gene primer amplification gave nucleated cell count estimates. Assay used: immunoSEQ multiplex PCR; TCRdb lists only in-frame clones, some missing. The V and J calls and clone size come from that table; D and trimming were worked out from the DNA. The table has some 300,000 clones, around four fifths seen once; the top ten hold around 4%. V dropped 5 bases and J dropped 0 bases, with 11 bases sitting between them. Germline V CDR1 and CDR2: MNHEY, SMNVEV (reference sequence). This CDR3 has 15 amino acids. Sequencing was carried out using peripheral blood. The clonotype was recovered from a woman in her 50s with active or convalescent COVID-19. The chain carries TRBV27 and TRBJ1-3, with TRBD1 as a possible D gene (6 bases). CDR3: CASSTNRDSGNTIYF. The CDR3 DNA follows: TGTGCCAGCAGTACCAACAGGGACTCTGGAAACACCATATATTTT.